Listed below are T cell receptor beta chains from one sample, sequenced in a study of T-cell reconstitution after alpha-beta-depleted transplantation in children. Each CDR3 protein is one row after TCRdb ran MiXCR on the PCR reads. The sample has hundreds of thousands of distinct CDR3 sequences, under 9.5% seen once. Sequencing used PBMCs, mostly from graft donor cells, obtained 180 days after TCRalphabeta/CD19-depleted stem cell transplant. Every receptor here comes from a male patient between 10 and 17 years old who had a stem cell transplant for acute lymphoblastic leukemia, so the T cells may come from the graft donor. CDR3s include the opening cysteine and the closing phenylalanine or tryptophan. The D gene is left open where the match is weak. Clone size is shown for a subset of rows, as once, few, many or a class of expanded clone.

d_call | j_call | cdr3_length | v_call | clone_size | cdr3_aa | cdr3_nt
TRBD1 | TRBJ2-4 | 13 | TRBV10-3 | many | CAISYRQGEIQYF | TGTGCCATCAGTTACCGACAGGGGGAGATTCAGTACTTC
- | TRBJ1-1 | 15 | TRBV18 | many | CASSPRRGQNTEAFF | TGTGCCAGCTCACCTCGTCGGGGACAGAACACTGAAGCTTTCTTT
TRBD1 | TRBJ1-2 | 15 | TRBV20-1 | many | CSAPTGQGIDYGYTF | TGCAGTGCTCCTACCGGACAGGGAATAGACTATGGCTACACCTTC
- | TRBJ2-5 | 13 | TRBV7-7 | many | CASSLLAMGTQYF | TGTGCTAGCAGCTTATTGGCAATGGGGACCCAGTACTTC
TRBD1 | TRBJ2-7 | 16 | TRBV6-5 | many | CASSYNPGQGRYEQYF | TGTGCCAGCAGTTACAATCCGGGACAGGGGAGGTACGAGCAGTACTTC
- | TRBJ2-7 | 15 | TRBV4-2 | many | CASSQDLDSFYEQYF | TGTGCCAGCAGCCAAGATTTGGACAGTTTCTACGAGCAGTACTTC
- | TRBJ2-5 | 12 | TRBV29-1 | many | CSVVRDGETQYF | TGCAGCGTCGTCAGGGACGGAGAGACCCAGTACTTC
- | TRBJ2-3 | 19 | TRBV21-1 | many | CASSKDRAGGPRIRDTQYF | TGTGCCAGCAGCAAAGATCGAGCGGGGGGACCCCGAATTAGAGATACGCAGTATTTT
- | TRBJ1-5 | 14 | TRBV25-1 | many | CASSELGGGQPQHF | TGTGCCAGCAGTGAACTGGGAGGGGGTCAGCCCCAGCATTTT
- | TRBJ1-5 | 14 | TRBV18 | many | CASSPGQNNQPQHF | TGTGCCAGCTCACCAGGTCAAAACAATCAGCCCCAGCATTTT
- | TRBJ1-5 | 14 | TRBV12-3/TRBV12-4 | many | CASSLSLSGQPQHF | TGTGCCAGCAGTTTGTCGCTCTCCGGGCAGCCCCAGCATTTT
- | TRBJ1-2 | 17 | TRBV4-2 | few | CASSPDVLSRQKYGYTF | TGTGCCAGCAGCCCAGACGTGTTAAGTAGGCAGAAGTATGGCTACACCTTC
- | TRBJ2-5 | 15 | TRBV9 | - | CASSVDEGTGETQYF | TGTGCCAGCAGCGTAGATGAGGGCACGGGGGAGACCCAGTACTTC
TRBD1 | TRBJ2-1 | 17 | TRBV19 | many | CASMDHLGLGTGNEQFF | TGTGCCAGTATGGATCACCTAGGGCTCGGGACAGGCAATGAGCAGTTCTTC
TRBD2 | TRBJ2-1 | 15 | TRBV20-1 | few | CSALRLAGGWDEQFF | TGCAGTGCTCTCCGGCTAGCGGGAGGGTGGGATGAGCAGTTCTTC
TRBD2 | TRBJ2-1 | 15 | TRBV20-1 | many | CSASRPSGTKYEQFF | TGCAGTGCGAGCAGGCCCTCCGGGACTAAATATGAGCAGTTCTTC
TRBD1 | TRBJ1-5 | 14 | TRBV20-1 | many | CSAGTGASNQPQHF | TGCAGTGCTGGGACAGGGGCTAGCAATCAGCCCCAGCATTTT
TRBD1 | TRBJ1-2 | 15 | TRBV5-6 | many | CASSWMGTGAYGYTF | TGTGCCAGCAGCTGGATGGGGACAGGGGCATATGGCTACACCTTC
- | TRBJ2-1 | 12 | TRBV10-2 | many | CASSESFNEQFF | TGCGCCAGCAGTGAGTCCTTTAATGAGCAGTTCTTC
- | TRBJ2-7 | 12 | TRBV29-1 | many | CSVEENSYEQYF | TGCAGCGTTGAAGAAAACTCCTACGAGCAGTACTTC